This TCR beta chain was sequenced during a study of shared clonotypes between healthy human individuals. Note on this clone: The antigen is undetermined.

The CDR3 totals 15 residues. Germline V lookup: CDR1 PRHDT, CDR2 FYEKMQ (reference sequence). Unmatched junction bases numbered 5, after V lost 3 bases and J lost 6 bases. Notes on the study in general: The rarefaction results pointed to incomplete sorted-subset sequencing despite large depth.

Data came from immunoSEQ multiplex PCR; TCRdb stores just in-frame clones and leaves some out. The data hold about 2.3 million clones, with roughly 90% observed a single time. The receptor's source is a young man in good health. Some clones in this sample may be carry-over from other donors' samples. Sequencing used naive CD4+ T cells from PBMCs. Subset denoted: CD45RA+ positively selected. The chain is built from TRBV13 and TRBJ2-1; 10 nucleotides match TRBD2. The CDR3 is CASSLKREGLNEQFF. The CDR3 coding sequence is TGTGCCAGCAGCTTGAAGCGGGAGGGCCTCAATGAGCAGTTCTTC.